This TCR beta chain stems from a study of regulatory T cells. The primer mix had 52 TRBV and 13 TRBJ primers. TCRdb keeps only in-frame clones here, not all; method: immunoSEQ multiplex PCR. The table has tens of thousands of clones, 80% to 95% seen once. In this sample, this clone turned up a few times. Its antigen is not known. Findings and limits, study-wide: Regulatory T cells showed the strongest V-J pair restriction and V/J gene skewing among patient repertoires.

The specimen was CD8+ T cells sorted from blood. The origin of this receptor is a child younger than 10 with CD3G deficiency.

As DNA, the CDR3 is TGTGCCAGCAGTGGCGGACCGTTTATGACCGTCTACAATGAGCAGTTCTTC. This translates into CASSGGPFMTVYNEQFF. V and J are TRBV2 and TRBJ2-1, with D unclear. The CDR3 extends over 17 amino acids. Germline V CDR1 and CDR2: SNHLY, FYNNEI. The V and J ends lost 4 bases and 3 bases respectively, with 19 bases between them.